Sequencing of this T cell receptor (beta chain) was carried out in a study of CD8 T cells in ankylosing spondylitis. This clonotype is a singleton in its sample. Its antigen remains unknown. The CDR3 consists of 16 residues. The germline gives CDR1 DFQATT, CDR2 SNEGSKA (reference sequence). Trimming cost V 0 bases and J 2 bases, with 15 bases left between them. TCRdb used MiXCR to reprocess the 5' RACE reads, holding one entry per CDR3 protein. The sample lists fewer than 750,000 distinct CDR3 sequences, under 20% occurring once. Study-level points and caveats: About 8 highly homologous variants made up a TCR beta motif, and this motif appeared characteristic of ankylosing spondylitis blood. Clones linked to the disease showed a CD8+ phenotype. They occurred at relatively low frequencies in peripheral blood.

Material: blood, either unsorted or a sorted T cell fraction (not recorded which). This TCR derives from a male donor with ankylosing spondylitis. This chain connects TRBV20-1 to TRBJ2-3; D call uncertain. CDR3 residues: CSARDHVSANTDTQYF. CDR3 in DNA: TGCAGTGCTAGAGATCACGTATCGGCAAACACAGATACGCAGTATTTT.